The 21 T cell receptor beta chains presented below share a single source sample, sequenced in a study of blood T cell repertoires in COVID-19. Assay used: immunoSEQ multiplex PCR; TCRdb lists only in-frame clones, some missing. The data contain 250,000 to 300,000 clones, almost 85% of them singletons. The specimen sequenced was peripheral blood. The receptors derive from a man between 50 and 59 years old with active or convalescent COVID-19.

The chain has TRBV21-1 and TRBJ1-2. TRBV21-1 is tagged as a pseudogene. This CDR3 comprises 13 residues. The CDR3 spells CASRLTGERGYTF. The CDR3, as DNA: TGTGCCAGCAGACTCACTGGGGAGCGCGGCTACACCTTC.

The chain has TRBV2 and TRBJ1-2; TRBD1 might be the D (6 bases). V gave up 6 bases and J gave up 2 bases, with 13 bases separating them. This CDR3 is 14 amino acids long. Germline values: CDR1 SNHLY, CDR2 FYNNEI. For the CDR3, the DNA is TGTGCCAGCAGCCAGGGGACCAGGAACTATGGCTACACCTTC. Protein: CASSQGTRNYGYTF.

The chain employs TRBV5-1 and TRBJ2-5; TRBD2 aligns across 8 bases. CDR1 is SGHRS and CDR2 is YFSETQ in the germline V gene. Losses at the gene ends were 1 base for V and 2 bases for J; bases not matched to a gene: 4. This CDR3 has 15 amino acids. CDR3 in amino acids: CASSLTSGPQETQYF. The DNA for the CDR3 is TGCGCCAGCAGCTTGACTAGCGGTCCTCAAGAGACCCAGTACTTC.

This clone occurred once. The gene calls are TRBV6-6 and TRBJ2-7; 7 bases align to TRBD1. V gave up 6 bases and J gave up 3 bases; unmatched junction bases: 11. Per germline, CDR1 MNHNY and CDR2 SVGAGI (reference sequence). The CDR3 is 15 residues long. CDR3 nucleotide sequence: TGTGCCAGCAGGTTAAACAGGGGTGTGGGCTACGAGCAGTACTTC. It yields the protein CASRLNRGVGYEQYF.

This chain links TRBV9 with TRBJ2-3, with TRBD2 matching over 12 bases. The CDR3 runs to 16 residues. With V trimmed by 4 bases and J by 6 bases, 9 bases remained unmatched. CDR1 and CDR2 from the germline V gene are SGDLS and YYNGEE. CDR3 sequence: CASSLETGTSGDTQYF. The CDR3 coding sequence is TGTGCCAGCAGCCTGGAAACCGGGACTAGCGGGGATACGCAGTATTTT.

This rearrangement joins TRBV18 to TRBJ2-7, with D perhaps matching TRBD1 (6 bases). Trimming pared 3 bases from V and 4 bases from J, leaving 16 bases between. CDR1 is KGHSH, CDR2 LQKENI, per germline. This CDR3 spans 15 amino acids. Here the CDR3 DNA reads TGTGCCAGCTCACCCCCGACAGGCCAGGGATACGAGCAGTACTTC. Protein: CASSPPTGQGYEQYF.

CDR3: CASSDRAATYEQYF. CDR3 nucleotides: TGTGCCAGCAGTGACAGGGCCGCGACCTACGAGCAGTACTTC. This sequence joins TRBV28 and TRBJ2-7; TRBD1 matches at 7 bases. J lost 2 bases, V lost 5 bases, and 6 bases had no gene match. Germline V CDR1 and CDR2: MDHEN, SYDVKM. The CDR3 contains 14 residues.

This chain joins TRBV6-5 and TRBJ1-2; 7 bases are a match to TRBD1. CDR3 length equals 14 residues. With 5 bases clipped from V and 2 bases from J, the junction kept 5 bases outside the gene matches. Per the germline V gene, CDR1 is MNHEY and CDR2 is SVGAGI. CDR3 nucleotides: TGTGCCAGCAGTAGGGACAGATTGAACTATGGCTACACCTTC. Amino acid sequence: CASSRDRLNYGYTF.

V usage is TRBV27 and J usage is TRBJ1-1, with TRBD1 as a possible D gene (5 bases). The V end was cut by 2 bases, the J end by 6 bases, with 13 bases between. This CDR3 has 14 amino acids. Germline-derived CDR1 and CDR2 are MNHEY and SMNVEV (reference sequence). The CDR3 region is CASSLKGRGAEAFF. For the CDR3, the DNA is TGTGCCAGCAGTTTAAAGGGTCGGGGGGCTGAAGCTTTCTTT.

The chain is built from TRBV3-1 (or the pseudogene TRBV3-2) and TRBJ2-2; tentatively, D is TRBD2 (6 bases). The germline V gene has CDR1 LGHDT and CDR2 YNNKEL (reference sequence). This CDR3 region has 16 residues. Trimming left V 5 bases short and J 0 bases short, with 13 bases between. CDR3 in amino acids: CASSFGRTANTGELFF. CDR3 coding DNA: TGTGCCAGCAGCTTCGGGAGAACCGCGAACACCGGGGAGCTGTTTTTT.

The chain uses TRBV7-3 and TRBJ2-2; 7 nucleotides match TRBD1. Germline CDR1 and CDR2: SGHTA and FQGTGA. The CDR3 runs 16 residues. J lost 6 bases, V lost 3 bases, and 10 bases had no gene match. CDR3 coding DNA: TGTGCCAGCAGCTTCTCTCGAGGGGGCGTTCCCGGGGAGCTGTTTTTT. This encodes CASSFSRGGVPGELFF.

CDR3 nucleotides: TGTGCCAGCAGTCCAGGGATTGGGGGCTACACCTTC. Residues: CASSPGIGGYTF. This chain links TRBV5-6 with TRBJ1-2; maybe TRBD1 (5 bases). The V gene lost 5 bases and the J gene lost 8 bases, with 13 bases spanning the gap. CDR3 length equals 12 residues. The germline V gene has CDR1 SGHDT and CDR2 YYEEEE.

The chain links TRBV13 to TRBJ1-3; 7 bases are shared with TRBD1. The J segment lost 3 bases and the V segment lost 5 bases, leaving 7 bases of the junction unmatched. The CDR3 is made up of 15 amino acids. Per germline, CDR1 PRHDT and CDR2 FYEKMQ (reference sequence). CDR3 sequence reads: CASSLGQVVGNTIYF. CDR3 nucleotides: TGTGCCAGCAGCCTTGGACAGGTGGTTGGAAACACCATATATTTT.

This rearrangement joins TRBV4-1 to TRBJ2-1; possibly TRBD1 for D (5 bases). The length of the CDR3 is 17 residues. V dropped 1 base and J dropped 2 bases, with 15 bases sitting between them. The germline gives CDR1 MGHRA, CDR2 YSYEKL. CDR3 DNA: TGCGCCAGCAGCCAAGGGGGTCCAGGGTGGACCTACAATGAGCAGTTCTTC. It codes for CASSQGGPGWTYNEQFF.

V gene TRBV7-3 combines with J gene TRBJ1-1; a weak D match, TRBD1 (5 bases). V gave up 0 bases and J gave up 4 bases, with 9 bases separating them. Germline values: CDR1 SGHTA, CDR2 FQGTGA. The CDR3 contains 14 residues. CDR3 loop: CASSLTAGSTEAFF. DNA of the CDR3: TGTGCCAGCAGCTTAACTGCAGGGTCCACTGAAGCTTTCTTT.

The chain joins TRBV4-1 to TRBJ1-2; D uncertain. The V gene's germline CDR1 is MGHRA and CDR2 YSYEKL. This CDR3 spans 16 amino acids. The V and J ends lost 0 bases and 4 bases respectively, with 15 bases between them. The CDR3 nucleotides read TGCGCCAGCAGCCAAGATCCGTCGGGGTTCCCCTATGGCTACACCTTC. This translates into CASSQDPSGFPYGYTF.

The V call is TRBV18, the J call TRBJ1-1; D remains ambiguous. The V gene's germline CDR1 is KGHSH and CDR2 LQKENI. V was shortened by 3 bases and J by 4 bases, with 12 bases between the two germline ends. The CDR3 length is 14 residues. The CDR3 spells CASSPNPTGTEAFF. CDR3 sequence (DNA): TGTGCCAGCTCACCGAACCCTACGGGCACTGAAGCTTTCTTT.

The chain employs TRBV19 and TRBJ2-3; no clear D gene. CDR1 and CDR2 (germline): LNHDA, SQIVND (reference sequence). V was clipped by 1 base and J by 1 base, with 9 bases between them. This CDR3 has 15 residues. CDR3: CASSIGGSGTDTQYF. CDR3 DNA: TGTGCCAGTAGTATAGGTGGCAGCGGCACAGATACGCAGTATTTT. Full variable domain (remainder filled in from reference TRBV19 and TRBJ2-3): DGGITQSPKYLFRKEGQNVTLSCEQNLNHDAMYWYRQDPGQGLRLIYYSQIVNDFQKGDIAEGYSVSREKKESFPLTVTSAQKNPTAFYLCASSIGGSGTDTQYFGPGTRLTVL.

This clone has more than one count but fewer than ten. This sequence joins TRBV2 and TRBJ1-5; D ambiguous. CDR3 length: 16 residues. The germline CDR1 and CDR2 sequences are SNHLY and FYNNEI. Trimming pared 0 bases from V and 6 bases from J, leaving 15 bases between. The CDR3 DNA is TGTGCCAGCAGTGAAGCTTCCGCAGGTATAGGTCAGCCCCAGCATTTT. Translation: CASSEASAGIGQPQHF.

Written as DNA, the CDR3 is TGCGCCAGCAGCGCTGGTACTAGCGGGCGACAAGAGACCCAGTACTTC. Translated: CASSAGTSGRQETQYF. The chain links TRBV5-1 to TRBJ2-5, with 9 bases identical to TRBD2. Per germline, CDR1 SGHRS and CDR2 YFSETQ. The CDR3 consists of 16 residues. V shed 4 bases, J shed 2 bases, and the junction held 9 bases outside the gene matches.

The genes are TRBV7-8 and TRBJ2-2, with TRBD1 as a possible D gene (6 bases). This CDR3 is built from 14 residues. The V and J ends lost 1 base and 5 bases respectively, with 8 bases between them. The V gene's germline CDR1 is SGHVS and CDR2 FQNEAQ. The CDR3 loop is CASSLGQGTGELFF. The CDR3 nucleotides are TGTGCCAGCAGCTTAGGCCAGGGGACCGGGGAGCTGTTTTTT.